One sample yielded the 10 T cell receptor beta chains listed below, sequenced in a study of blood T cell repertoires in COVID-19. Sequencing used immunoSEQ multiplex PCR; TCRdb keeps in-frame clones, though not all of them. The data contain about 130,000 clones, about 80% of them singletons. The sample comprised peripheral blood. The receptors derive from a woman aged 80 or over with acute or convalescent COVID-19.

The gene calls are TRBV2 and TRBJ2-1, with 9 bases that match TRBD2. V lost 3 bases, J lost 4 bases, and 4 bases stayed unmatched. This CDR3 spans 15 amino acids. CDR1 is SNHLY, CDR2 FYNNEI, per germline. The CDR3 region has the DNA TGTGCCAGCAGTGACGGCAGCGGGGGGTACAATGAGCAGTTCTTC. Protein sequence: CASSDGSGGYNEQFF.

The CDR3 loop reads CASPSRGTGGRTEAFF. Written as DNA, the CDR3 is TGTGCCAGCCCATCCAGGGGGACAGGGGGCCGGACTGAAGCTTTCTTT. The V call is TRBV2, the J call TRBJ1-1; 12 bases are a match to TRBD1. From germline, CDR1 is SNHLY and CDR2 FYNNEI. CDR3 length: 16 residues. After removal of 8 bases from V and 5 bases from J, the junction contained 12 bases not matched to a gene.

This rearrangement joins TRBV2 to TRBJ2-5, with 7 bases lining up with TRBD2. From germline, CDR1 is SNHLY and CDR2 FYNNEI. V lost 6 bases to trimming and J lost 5 bases; unmatched junction nucleotides: 9. The CDR3 length is 14 residues. The CDR3 DNA sequence: TGTGCCAGCAGGCCGCGGGGGAGGTGGGAGACCCAGTACTTC. Protein: CASRPRGRWETQYF.

The chain employs TRBV4-2 and TRBJ1-6; D remains ambiguous. The CDR3 contains 14 residues. V lost 4 bases, J lost 6 bases, and 10 bases lay in between. Germline lookup yields CDR1 LGHNA and CDR2 YNFKEQ. CDR3 amino acids: CASSRVNANSPLHF. CDR3 sequence (DNA): TGTGCCAGCAGCCGAGTGAACGCTAATTCACCCCTCCACTTT.

The rearrangement uses TRBV5-1 and TRBJ2-1; 9 bases map to TRBD1. The CDR3 extends over 16 amino acids. From germline, CDR1 is SGHRS and CDR2 YFSETQ. Losses at the gene ends were 4 bases for V and 0 bases for J; bases not matched to a gene: 5. The DNA of the CDR3 is TGCGCCAGCAGCCGGGGACAGGGAACCTCCTACAATGAGCAGTTCTTC. It translates to CASSRGQGTSYNEQFF.

The CDR3 loop reads CASSPPGQRPYF. CDR3 coding DNA: TGTGCCAGCAGCCCCCCGGGACAAAGACCGTATTTT. The V gene is TRBV5-4, the J gene TRBJ2-3; D perhaps matches TRBD1 (6 bases). The germline V and J ends were trimmed by 4 bases and 14 bases, with 17 bases remaining between them. This CDR3 contains 12 residues. Germline CDR1 is SGHNT and CDR2 is YYREEE (reference sequence).

The chain couples TRBV27 to TRBJ2-7, with D possibly TRBD2 on 6 matching bases. Germline-derived CDR1 and CDR2 are MNHEY and SMNVEV (reference sequence). V lost 3 bases to trimming and J lost 3 bases, with 12 bases between them. The CDR3 sequence is 14 residues long. The CDR3 region is CASSLAGLNYEQYF. The CDR3 nucleotides are TGTGCCAGCAGTTTGGCGGGGCTCAACTACGAGCAGTACTTC.

The chain employs TRBV6-5 and TRBJ1-4, with D perhaps matching TRBD1 (6 bases). CDR1 is MNHEY, CDR2 SVGAGI, per germline. This CDR3 spans 16 amino acids. Trimming left V 2 bases short and J 3 bases short, with 13 bases between. CDR3 sequence (DNA): TGTGCCAGCAGTTACACCTCCAGGGGCTCTAATGAAAAACTGTTTTTT. This sequence encodes CASSYTSRGSNEKLFF.

This clone came up a few times. The chain has TRBV19 and TRBJ1-1; D perhaps matches TRBD1 (5 bases). V lost 6 bases and J lost 3, with 14 bases in between. Germline V gives CDR1 LNHDA, CDR2 SQIVND (reference sequence). This CDR3 region has 14 residues. The CDR3 spells CASSLLGPDTEAFF. DNA of the CDR3: TGTGCCAGTAGCCTCCTGGGGCCCGACACTGAAGCTTTCTTT.

The V and J genes are TRBV5-4 and TRBJ2-5; 7 bases line up with TRBD1. Looked up from germline, CDR1 is SGHNT and CDR2 is YYREEE (reference sequence). After removal of 4 bases from V and 1 base from J, the junction contained 13 bases not matched to a gene. The CDR3 sequence is 17 residues long. The CDR3 coding sequence is TGTGCCAGCAGCGGGACCGGGACAGACGATTTCCAAGAGACCCAGTACTTC. The encoded protein is CASSGTGTDDFQETQYF.